What follows describes a single TCR beta chain. Antigen unknown. The data were obtained in a study of CD8+CD57+ T cells in acquired aplastic anemia. Study results and caveats: Significance was not reached for CD8+ Simpson's diversity between patients and controls.

The CDR3 covers 18 residues. Germline assignment: CDR1 SQVTM and CDR2 ANQGSEA. V was trimmed by 4 bases and J by 0 bases, leaving 24 bases between them. Genomic DNA, serving as template, underwent TCR beta VDJ and CDR3 profiling. TCRdb re-called the reads with MiXCR, one entry per CDR3 protein. In the table there are a few hundred thousand distinct CDR3 sequences, approximately 57% of which are singletons. All patients picked for sequencing had shown, by flow cytometry, an expansion of CD8+CD57+ cells. What was sequenced was sorted CD4+, CD8+, or CD8+CD57+ T cells (not recorded which) from PBMCs. The J gene is TRBJ1-1, the V gene TRBV29-1; D possibly corresponds to TRBD1 (5 bases). The sequence was obtained from a human donor with aplastic anemia. The CDR3 protein is CSVGSGWKEGPMNTEAFF. CDR3 coding DNA: TGCAGCGTTGGCAGCGGTTGGAAAGAGGGGCCAATGAACACTGAAGCTTTCTTT.